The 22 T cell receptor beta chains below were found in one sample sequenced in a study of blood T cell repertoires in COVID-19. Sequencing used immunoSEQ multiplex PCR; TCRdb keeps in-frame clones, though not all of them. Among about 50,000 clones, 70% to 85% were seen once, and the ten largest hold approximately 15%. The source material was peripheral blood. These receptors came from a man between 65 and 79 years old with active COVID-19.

The CDR3 coding sequence is TGTGCCAGCAGCTTAGCCGGGAGCTCCTACAATGAGCAGTTCTTC. The encoded protein is CASSLAGSSYNEQFF. This chain joins TRBV11-2 and TRBJ2-1; D is possibly TRBD2 (6 bases). V was pared by 1 base and J by 0 bases, with 7 bases between. This CDR3 is 15 amino acids long. Germline assignment: CDR1 SGHAT and CDR2 FQNNGV.

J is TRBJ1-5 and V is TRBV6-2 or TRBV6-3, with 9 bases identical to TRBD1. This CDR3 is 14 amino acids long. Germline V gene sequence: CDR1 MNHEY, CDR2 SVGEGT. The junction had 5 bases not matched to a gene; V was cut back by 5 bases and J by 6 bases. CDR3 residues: CASSKGQGRQPQHF. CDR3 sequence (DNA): TGTGCCAGCAGTAAGGGACAGGGTCGTCAGCCCCAGCATTTT.

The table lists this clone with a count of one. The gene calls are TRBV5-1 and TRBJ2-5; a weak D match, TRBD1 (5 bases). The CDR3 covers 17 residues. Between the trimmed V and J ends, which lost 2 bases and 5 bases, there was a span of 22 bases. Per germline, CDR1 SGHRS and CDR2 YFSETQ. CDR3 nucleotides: TGCGCCAGCAGCTTACGGGTGGGCGGACACCAGGGTGAGACCCAGTACTTC. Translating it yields CASSLRVGGHQGETQYF. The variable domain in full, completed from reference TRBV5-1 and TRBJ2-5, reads KAGVTQTPRYLIKTRGQQVTLSCSPISGHRSVSWYQQTPGQGLQFLFEYFSETQRNKGNFPGRFSGRQFSNSRSEMNVSTLELGDSALYLCASSLRVGGHQGETQYFGPGTRLLVL.

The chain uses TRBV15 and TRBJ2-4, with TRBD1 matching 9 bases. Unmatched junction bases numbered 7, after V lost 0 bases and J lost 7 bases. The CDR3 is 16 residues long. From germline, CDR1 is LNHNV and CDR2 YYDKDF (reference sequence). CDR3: CATSREGRTGDNIQYF. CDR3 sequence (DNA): TGTGCCACCAGCAGAGAAGGAAGGACAGGGGACAACATTCAGTACTTC.

The CDR3 is CASSKDRGYTEAFF. The CDR3 region has the DNA TGTGCCAGCAGTAAAGACAGGGGATACACTGAAGCTTTCTTT. This chain connects TRBV2 to TRBJ1-1, with 8 bases fitting TRBD1. V lost 5 bases to trimming and J lost 3 bases; unmatched junction nucleotides: 5. From germline, CDR1 is SNHLY and CDR2 FYNNEI. The CDR3 contains 14 residues. Full variable domain (remainder filled in from reference TRBV2 and TRBJ1-1): EPEVTQTPSHQVTQMGQEVILRCVPISNHLYFYWYRQILGQKVEFLVSFYNNEISEKSEIFDDQFSVERPDGSNFTLKIRSTKLEDSAMYFCASSKDRGYTEAFFGQGTRLTVV.

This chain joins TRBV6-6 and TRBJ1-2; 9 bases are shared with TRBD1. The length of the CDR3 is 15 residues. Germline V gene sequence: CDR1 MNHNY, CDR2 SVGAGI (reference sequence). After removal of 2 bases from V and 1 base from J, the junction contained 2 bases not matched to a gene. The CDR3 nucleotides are TGTGCCAGCAGTTACGAGACAGGGGGTAACTATGGCTACACCTTC. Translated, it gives CASSYETGGNYGYTF.

CDR3 region: CASSQDTLASQGGANVLTF. The CDR3 DNA reads TGTGCCAGCAGCCAAGATACCCTAGCGAGCCAGGGAGGGGCCAACGTCCTGACTTTC. J is TRBJ2-6 and V is TRBV14, with D maybe TRBD2 (6 bases). CDR3 size: 19 residues. Germline lookup yields CDR1 SGHDN and CDR2 FVKESK. Trimming took 0 bases from V and 4 from J, leaving 19 bases between them. The whole variable domain, remainder taken from reference TRBV14 and TRBJ2-6, is EAGVTQFPSHSVIEKGQTVTLRCDPISGHDNLYWYRRVMGKEIKFLLHFVKESKQDESGMPNNRFLAERTGGTYSTLKVQPAELEDSGVYFCASSQDTLASQGGANVLTFGAGSRLTVL.

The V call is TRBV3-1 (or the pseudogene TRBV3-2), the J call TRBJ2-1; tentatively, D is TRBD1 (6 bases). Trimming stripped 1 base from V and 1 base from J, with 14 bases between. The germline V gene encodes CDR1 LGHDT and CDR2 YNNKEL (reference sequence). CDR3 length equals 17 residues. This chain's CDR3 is CASSQAGQLGSYNEQFF. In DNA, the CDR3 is TGTGCCAGCAGCCAAGCCGGACAGCTCGGATCCTACAATGAGCAGTTCTTC.

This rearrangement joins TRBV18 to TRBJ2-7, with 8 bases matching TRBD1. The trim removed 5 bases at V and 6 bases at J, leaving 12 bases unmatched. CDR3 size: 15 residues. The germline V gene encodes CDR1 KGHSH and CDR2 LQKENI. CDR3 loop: CASSKRQGAEGEQYF. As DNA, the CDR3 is TGTGCCAGCTCAAAAAGGCAGGGGGCGGAGGGCGAGCAGTACTTC.

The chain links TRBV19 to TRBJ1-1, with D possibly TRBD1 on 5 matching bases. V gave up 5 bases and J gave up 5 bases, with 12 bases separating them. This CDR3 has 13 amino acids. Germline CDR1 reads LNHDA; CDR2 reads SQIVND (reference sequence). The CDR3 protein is CASSVSGRTEAFF. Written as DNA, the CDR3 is TGTGCCAGTAGTGTCTCAGGGAGGACTGAAGCTTTCTTT.

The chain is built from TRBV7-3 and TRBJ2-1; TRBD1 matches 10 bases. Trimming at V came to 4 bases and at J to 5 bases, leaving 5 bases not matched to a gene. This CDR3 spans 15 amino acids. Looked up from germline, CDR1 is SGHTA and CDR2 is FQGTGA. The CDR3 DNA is TGTGCCAGCAGCTCCGGGACAGGGGTGGACAATGAGCAGTTCTTC. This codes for CASSSGTGVDNEQFF.

The CDR3 nucleotides read TGTGCCAGCAGCTCCCAAGACACAGTTTACGAGCAGTACTTC. As protein: CASSSQDTVYEQYF. The rearrangement joins TRBV11-2 to TRBJ2-7; D ambiguous. The germline CDR1 and CDR2 sequences are SGHAT and FQNNGV. The CDR3 is made up of 14 amino acids. With 4 bases removed from V and 4 bases from J, the gap between germline ends came to 14 bases.

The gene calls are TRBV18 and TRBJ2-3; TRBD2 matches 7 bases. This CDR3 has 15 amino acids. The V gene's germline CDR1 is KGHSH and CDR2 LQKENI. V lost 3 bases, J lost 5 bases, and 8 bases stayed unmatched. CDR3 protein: CASSPLGGSRDTQYF. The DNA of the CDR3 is TGTGCCAGCTCACCGTTGGGCGGGAGTAGAGATACGCAGTATTTT. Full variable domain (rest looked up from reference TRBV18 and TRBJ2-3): NAGVMQNPRHLVRRRGQEARLRCSPMKGHSHVYWYRQLPEEGLKFMVYLQKENIIDESGMPKERFSAEFPKEGPSILRIQQVVRGDSAAYFCASSPLGGSRDTQYFGPGTRLTVL.

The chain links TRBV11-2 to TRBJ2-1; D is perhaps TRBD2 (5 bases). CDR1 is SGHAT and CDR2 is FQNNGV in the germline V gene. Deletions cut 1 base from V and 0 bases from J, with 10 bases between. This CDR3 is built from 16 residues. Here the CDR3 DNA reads TGTGCCAGCAGCTTAGGAGGGCCAAGCTCCTACAATGAGCAGTTCTTC. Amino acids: CASSLGGPSSYNEQFF.

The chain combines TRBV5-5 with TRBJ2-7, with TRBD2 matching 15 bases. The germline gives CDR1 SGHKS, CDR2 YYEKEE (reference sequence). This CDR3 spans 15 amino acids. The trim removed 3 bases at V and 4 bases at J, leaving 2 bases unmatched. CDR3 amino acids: CASSSGLAGGYEQYF. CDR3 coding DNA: TGTGCCAGCAGCTCCGGACTAGCGGGAGGGTACGAGCAGTACTTC.

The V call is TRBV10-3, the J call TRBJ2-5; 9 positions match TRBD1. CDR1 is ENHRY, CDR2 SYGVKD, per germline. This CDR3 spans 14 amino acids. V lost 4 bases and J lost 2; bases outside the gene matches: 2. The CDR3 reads CAISAGQGQETQYF. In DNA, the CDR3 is TGTGCCATCAGTGCGGGACAGGGACAAGAGACCCAGTACTTC.

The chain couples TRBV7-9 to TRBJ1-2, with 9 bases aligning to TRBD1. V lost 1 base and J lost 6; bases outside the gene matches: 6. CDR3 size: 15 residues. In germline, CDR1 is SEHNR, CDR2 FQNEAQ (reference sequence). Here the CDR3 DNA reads TGTGCCAGCAGCTTAGGGGACAGGGAAGAAAATGGCTACACCTTC. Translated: CASSLGDREENGYTF.

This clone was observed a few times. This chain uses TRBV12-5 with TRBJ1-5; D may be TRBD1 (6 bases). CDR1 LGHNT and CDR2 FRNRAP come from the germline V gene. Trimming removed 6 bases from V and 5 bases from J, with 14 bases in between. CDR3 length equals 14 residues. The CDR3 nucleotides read TGTGCTAGTGGCTATGCGACAGGACATCAGCCCCAGCATTTT. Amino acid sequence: CASGYATGHQPQHF.

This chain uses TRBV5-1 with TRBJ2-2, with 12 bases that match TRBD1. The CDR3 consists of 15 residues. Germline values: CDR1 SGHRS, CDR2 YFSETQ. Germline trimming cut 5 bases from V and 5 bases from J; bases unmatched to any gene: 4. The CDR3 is CASRGQGAHTGELFF. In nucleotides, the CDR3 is TGCGCCAGCAGGGGACAGGGGGCGCATACCGGGGAGCTGTTTTTT.

CDR3 protein: CASSSGQSNTEAFF. CDR3 coding DNA: TGCGCCAGCAGTTCAGGTCAGTCGAACACTGAAGCTTTCTTT. J is TRBJ1-1 and V is TRBV23-1; D is undetermined. TRBV23-1 has ORF status, its function being uncertain. CDR3 length: 14 residues. The V end lost 5 bases, the J end lost 1 base, and 11 bases lay between the germline ends.

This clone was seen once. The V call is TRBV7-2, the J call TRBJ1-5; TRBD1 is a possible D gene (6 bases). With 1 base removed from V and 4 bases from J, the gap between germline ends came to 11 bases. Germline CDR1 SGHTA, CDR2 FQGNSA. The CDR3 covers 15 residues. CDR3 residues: CASSLGGTGNQPQHF. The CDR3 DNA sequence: TGTGCCAGCAGCTTAGGGGGAACAGGGAATCAGCCCCAGCATTTT. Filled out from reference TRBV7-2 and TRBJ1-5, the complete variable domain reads GAGVSQSPSNKVTEKGKDVELRCDPISGHTALYWYRQSLGQGLEFLIYFQGNSAPDKSGLPSDRFSAERTGGSVSTLTIQRTQQEDSAVYLCASSLGGTGNQPQHFGDGTRLSIL.

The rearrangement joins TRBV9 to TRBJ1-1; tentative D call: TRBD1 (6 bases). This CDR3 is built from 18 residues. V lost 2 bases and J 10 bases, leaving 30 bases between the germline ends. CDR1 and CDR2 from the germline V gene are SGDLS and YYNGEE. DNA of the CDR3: TGTGCCAGCAGCGTGCTCACAGGGTATTTCGGAACTCAGACAAGAGCTTTCTTT. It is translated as CASSVLTGYFGTQTRAFF.